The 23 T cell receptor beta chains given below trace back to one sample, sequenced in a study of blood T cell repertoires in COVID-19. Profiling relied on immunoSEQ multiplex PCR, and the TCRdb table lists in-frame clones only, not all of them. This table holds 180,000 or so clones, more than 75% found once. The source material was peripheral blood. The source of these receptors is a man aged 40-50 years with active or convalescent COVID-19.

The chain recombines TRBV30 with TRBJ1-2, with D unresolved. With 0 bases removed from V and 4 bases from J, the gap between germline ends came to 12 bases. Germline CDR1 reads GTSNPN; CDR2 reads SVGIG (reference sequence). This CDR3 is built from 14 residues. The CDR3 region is CAWSVRGGIYGYTF. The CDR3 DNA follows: TGTGCCTGGAGTGTACGTGGAGGGATCTATGGCTACACCTTC.

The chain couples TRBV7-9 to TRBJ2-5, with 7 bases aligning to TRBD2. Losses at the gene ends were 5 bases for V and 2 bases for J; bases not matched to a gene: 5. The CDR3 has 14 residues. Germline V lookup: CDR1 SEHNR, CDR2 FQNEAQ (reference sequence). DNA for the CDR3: TGTGCCAGCAGCCGTAGCGGGTCACAAGAGACCCAGTACTTC. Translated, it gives CASSRSGSQETQYF.

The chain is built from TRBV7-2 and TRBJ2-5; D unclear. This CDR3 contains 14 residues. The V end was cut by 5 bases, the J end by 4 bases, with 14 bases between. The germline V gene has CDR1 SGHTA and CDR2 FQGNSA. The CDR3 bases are TGTGCCAGCAGCCTCCATCGGTCACCAGAGACCCAGTACTTC. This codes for CASSLHRSPETQYF.

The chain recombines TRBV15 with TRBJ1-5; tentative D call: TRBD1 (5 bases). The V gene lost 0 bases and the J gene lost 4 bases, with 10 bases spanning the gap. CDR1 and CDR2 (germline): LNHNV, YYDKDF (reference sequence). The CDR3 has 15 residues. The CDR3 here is CATSRDVGGNQPQHF. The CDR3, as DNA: TGTGCCACCAGCAGAGATGTCGGGGGGAATCAGCCCCAGCATTTT. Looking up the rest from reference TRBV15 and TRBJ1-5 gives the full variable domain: DAMVIQNPRYQVTQFGKPVTLSCSQTLNHNVMYWYQQKSSQAPKLLFHYYDKDFNNEADTPDNFQSRRPNTSFCFLDIRSPGLGDTAMYLCATSRDVGGNQPQHFGDGTRLSIL.

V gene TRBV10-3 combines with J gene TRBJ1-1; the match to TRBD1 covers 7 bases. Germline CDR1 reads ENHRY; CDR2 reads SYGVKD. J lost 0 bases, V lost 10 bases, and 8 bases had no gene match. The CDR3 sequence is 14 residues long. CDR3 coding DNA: TGTGCCACGCGACAGGGTACCATGAACACTGAAGCTTTCTTT. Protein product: CATRQGTMNTEAFF.

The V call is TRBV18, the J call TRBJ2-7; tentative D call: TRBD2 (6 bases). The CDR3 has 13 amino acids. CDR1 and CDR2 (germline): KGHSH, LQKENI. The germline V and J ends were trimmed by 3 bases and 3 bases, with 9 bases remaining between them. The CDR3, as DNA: TGTGCCAGCTCACCGGGGGGAGTCTACGAGCAGTACTTC. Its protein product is CASSPGGVYEQYF.

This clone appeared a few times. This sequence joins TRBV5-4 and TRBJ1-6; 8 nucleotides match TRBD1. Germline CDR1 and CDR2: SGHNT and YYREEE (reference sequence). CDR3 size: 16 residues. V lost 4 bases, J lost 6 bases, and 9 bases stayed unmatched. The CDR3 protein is CASSRGQEGPNSPLHF. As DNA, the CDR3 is TGTGCCAGCAGCCGGGGACAGGAGGGACCTAATTCACCCCTCCACTTT.

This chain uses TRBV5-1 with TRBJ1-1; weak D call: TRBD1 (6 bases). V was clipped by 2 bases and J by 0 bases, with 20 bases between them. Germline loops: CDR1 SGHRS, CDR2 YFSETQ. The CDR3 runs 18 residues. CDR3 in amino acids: CASSLAGQGGIMNTEAFF. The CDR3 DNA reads TGCGCCAGCAGCTTAGCGGGACAAGGGGGGATCATGAACACTGAAGCTTTCTTT.

The CDR3 DNA sequence: TGTGCAGGAGGGGACAGCAATCAGCCCCAGCATTTT. Translated: CAGGDSNQPQHF. This rearrangement joins TRBV6-5 to TRBJ1-5, with D possibly being TRBD1 (5 bases). Germline V gene data show CDR1 as MNHEY and CDR2 as SVGAGI. The length of the CDR3 is 12 residues.

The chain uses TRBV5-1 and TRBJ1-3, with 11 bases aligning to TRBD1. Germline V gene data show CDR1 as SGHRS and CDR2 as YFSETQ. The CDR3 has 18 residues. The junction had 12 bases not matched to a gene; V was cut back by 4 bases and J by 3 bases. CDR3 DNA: TGCGCCAGCAGCCTAACCGGGACAGGGGGTCCAGGTGGAAACACCATATATTTT. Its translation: CASSLTGTGGPGGNTIYF.

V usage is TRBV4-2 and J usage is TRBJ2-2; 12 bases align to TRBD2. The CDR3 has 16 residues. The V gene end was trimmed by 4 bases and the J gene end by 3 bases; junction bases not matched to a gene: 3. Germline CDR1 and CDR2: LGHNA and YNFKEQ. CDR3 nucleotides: TGTGCCAGCAGCCCCCGGACTAGCGGGGACACCGGGGAGCTGTTTTTT. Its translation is CASSPRTSGDTGELFF.

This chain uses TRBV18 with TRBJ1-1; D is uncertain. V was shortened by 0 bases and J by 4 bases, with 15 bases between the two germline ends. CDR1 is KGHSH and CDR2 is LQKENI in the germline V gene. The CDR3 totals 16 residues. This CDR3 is CASSPPVVGASTEAFF. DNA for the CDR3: TGTGCCAGCTCACCACCCGTCGTGGGCGCGAGCACTGAAGCTTTCTTT. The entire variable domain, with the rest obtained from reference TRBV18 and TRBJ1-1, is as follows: NAGVMQNPRHLVRRRGQEARLRCSPMKGHSHVYWYRQLPEEGLKFMVYLQKENIIDESGMPKERFSAEFPKEGPSILRIQQVVRGDSAAYFCASSPPVVGASTEAFFGQGTRLTVV.

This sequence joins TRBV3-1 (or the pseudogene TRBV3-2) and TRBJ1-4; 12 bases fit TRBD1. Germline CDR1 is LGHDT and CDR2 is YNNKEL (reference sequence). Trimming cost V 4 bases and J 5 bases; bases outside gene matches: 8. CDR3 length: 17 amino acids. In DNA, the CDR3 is TGTGCCAGCAGCCTAACCGGGACAGGGGGCCCGAATGAAAAACTGTTTTTT. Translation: CASSLTGTGGPNEKLFF.

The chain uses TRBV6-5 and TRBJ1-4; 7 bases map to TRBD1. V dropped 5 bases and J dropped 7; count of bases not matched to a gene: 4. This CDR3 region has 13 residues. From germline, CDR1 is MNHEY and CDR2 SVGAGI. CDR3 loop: CASSPGQTEKLFF. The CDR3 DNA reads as TGTGCCAGCAGTCCGGGACAGACTGAAAAACTGTTTTTT.

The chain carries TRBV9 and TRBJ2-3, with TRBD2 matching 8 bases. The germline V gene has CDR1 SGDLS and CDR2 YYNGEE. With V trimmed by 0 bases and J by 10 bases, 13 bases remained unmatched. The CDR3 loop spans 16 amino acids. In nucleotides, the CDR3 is TGTGCCAGCAGCGTAGAAGGGAGCGGGGGAGGGGGAGCGCAGTATTTT. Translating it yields CASSVEGSGGGGAQYF.

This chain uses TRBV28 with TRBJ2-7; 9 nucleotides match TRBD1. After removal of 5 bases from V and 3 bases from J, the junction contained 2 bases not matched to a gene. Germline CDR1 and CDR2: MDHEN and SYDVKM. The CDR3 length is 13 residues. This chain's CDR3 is CASSRQGGYEQYF. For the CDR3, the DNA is TGTGCCAGCAGTCGACAGGGGGGCTACGAGCAGTACTTC.

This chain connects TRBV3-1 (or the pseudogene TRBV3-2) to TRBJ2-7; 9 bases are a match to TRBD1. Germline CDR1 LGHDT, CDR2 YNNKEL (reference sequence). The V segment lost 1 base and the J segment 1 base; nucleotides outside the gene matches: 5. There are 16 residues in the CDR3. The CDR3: CASSQVSGTGSYEQYF. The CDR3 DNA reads TGTGCCAGCAGCCAAGTCTCCGGGACAGGGTCCTACGAGCAGTACTTC.

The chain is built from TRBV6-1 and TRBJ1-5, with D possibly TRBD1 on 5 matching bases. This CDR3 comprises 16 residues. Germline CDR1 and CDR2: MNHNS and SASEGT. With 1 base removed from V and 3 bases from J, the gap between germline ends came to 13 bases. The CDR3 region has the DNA TGTGCCAGCAGTGAAGGGGTACCAGGGTCCAATCAGCCCCAGCATTTT. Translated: CASSEGVPGSNQPQHF.

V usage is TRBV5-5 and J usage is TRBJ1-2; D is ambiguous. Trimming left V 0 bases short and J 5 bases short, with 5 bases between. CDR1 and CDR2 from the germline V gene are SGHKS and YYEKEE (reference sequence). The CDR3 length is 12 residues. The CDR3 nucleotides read TGTGCCAGCAGCTTGGCTGTTTATGGCTACACCTTC. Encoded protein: CASSLAVYGYTF.

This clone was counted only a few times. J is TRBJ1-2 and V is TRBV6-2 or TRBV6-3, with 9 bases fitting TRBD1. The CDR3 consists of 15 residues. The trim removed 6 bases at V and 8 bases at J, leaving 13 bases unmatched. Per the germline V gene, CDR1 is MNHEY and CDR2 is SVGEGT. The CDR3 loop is CASSDQEGQGGGYTF. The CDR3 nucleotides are TGTGCCAGCAGCGATCAAGAGGGACAGGGAGGGGGCTACACCTTC.

CDR3: CASTPRTGHGYTF. The DNA of the CDR3 is TGTGCCAGCACCCCGCGAACAGGGCATGGCTACACCTTC. The rearrangement joins TRBV3-1 (or the pseudogene TRBV3-2) to TRBJ1-2; a weak D match, TRBD1 (6 bases). The CDR3 spans 13 residues. Trimming cost V 7 bases and J 6 bases, with 15 bases left between them. The germline V gene has CDR1 LGHDT and CDR2 YNNKEL (reference sequence).

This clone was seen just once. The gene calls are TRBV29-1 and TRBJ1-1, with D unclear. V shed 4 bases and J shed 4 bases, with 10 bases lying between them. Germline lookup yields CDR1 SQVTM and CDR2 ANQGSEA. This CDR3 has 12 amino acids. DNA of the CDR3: TGCAGCGTTGGTGTAAATCCCACTGAAGCTTTCTTT. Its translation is CSVGVNPTEAFF.

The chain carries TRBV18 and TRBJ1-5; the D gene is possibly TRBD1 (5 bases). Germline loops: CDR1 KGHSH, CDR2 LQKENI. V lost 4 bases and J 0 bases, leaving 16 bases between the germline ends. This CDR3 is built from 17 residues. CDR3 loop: CASSLGRDGYSNQPQHF. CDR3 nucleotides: TGTGCCAGCTCACTGGGGCGAGACGGCTATAGCAATCAGCCCCAGCATTTT. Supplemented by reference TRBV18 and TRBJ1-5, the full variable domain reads NAGVMQNPRHLVRRRGQEARLRCSPMKGHSHVYWYRQLPEEGLKFMVYLQKENIIDESGMPKERFSAEFPKEGPSILRIQQVVRGDSAAYFCASSLGRDGYSNQPQHFGDGTRLSIL.